This is a list of T cell receptor beta chains from one sample in a study of graft-versus-host responses after intestinal transplantation. Antigens for these TCRs are unknown. Assay: immunoSEQ multiplex PCR; the TCRdb copy retains only in-frame clones and omits some. The sample has 96,000 or so clones; more than 85% are singletons. The starting material was unstimulated CD4+ T cells sorted from spleen or lymph node cells, obtained before intestinal transplant. These receptors all come from a human donor who received an intestinal transplant. The conserved cysteine and the conserved F or W are not part of the CDR3 here. The order of the fields is CDR3 length, V gene, J gene, CDR3 protein.

12	TRBV7-2	TRBJ2-5	ASRRGTGKETQY
13	TRBV27	TRBJ1-5	ASSFGFGVGQPQH
12	TRBV7-2	TRBJ1-2	ASSPGTGMYGYT
14	TRBV15	TRBJ1-6	ATSRVGASGGSPLH
11	TRBV4-1	TRBJ1-2	ASSREQNYGYT
14	TRBV7-9	TRBJ1-1	ASSPDRLAMNTEAF
11	TRBV29-1	TRBJ1-4	SVGGGTNEKLF
14	TRBV11-2	TRBJ2-3	ASRESWTGVTDTQY
12	TRBV6-6	TRBJ1-5	ASRGQGSNQPQH
13	TRBV6-5	TRBJ1-2	ASTKTLTGGYGYT
14	TRBV4-1	TRBJ2-3	ASSLGLAGHTDTQY
14	TRBV7-2	TRBJ1-6	ASSLVRGLDNSPLH
13	TRBV7-9	TRBJ2-1	ASSLLGTGADEQF
14	TRBV4-1	TRBJ2-2	ASSQDELLNTGELF
12	TRBV5-4	TRBJ2-1	ASSGTRADNEQF
13	TRBV7-8	TRBJ2-7	ASSLGGYKTYEQY
12	TRBV28	TRBJ1-3	ASSLGARGNTIY
13	TRBV10-3	TRBJ2-7	AISESRAGRDEQY
16	TRBV7-3	TRBJ2-1	ASSPTLISGGSYNEQF
12	TRBV6-5	TRBJ2-5	ASSYQTGGETQY
11	TRBV28	TRBJ1-5	ASSLGGGWPQH
14	TRBV7-2	TRBJ2-1	ASSLVGSGGINEQF
12	TRBV29-1	TRBJ2-5	SVGRAGGAETQY
14	TRBV5-6	TRBJ1-3	ASSSEGRYSGNTIY
10	TRBV28	TRBJ1-1	ASSLVRAEAF
13	TRBV11-2	TRBJ2-7	ASSSSGSPSYEQY
16	TRBV28	TRBJ2-7	ASSLLQGFPPGGVEQY
10	TRBV10-3	TRBJ1-4	AISDRGEKLF
13	TRBV5-1	TRBJ2-3	ASSLNRGSTDTQY
15	TRBV4-1	TRBJ2-3	ASSQWRGGSSGDTQY
14	TRBV4-3	TRBJ1-1	ASSPLQAGMNTEAF
12	TRBV2	TRBJ1-1	ASSGRDGRTEAF
14	TRBV30	TRBJ1-6	AWSSERTGGVSPLH
13	TRBV15	TRBJ1-3	ATSVDRISGNTIY
12	TRBV6-5	TRBJ2-7	ASSAFLWAYEQY
15	TRBV9	TRBJ2-1	ASSVQASRSSYNEQF
13	TRBV5-4	TRBJ2-7	ASSFPGQGSYEQY
11	TRBV5-1	TRBJ2-7	ASRLGQDPGQY
16	TRBV4-2	TRBJ1-4	ASSRSRALNQLSEKLF
11	TRBV5-5	TRBJ1-5	ASSLPQGQPQH
14	TRBV19	TRBJ1-3	ASSTLGQGAGNTIY
13	TRBV19	TRBJ2-1	ASSRTSGGPGEQF
12	TRBV10-3	TRBJ2-4	AISPTGVGNIQY
12	TRBV6-5	TRBJ1-6	ASSYRGRDSPLH
12	TRBV7-9	TRBJ2-7	ASSARQGSYEQY
15	TRBV4-2	TRBJ2-4	ASSQDSAGQGTHIQY
11	TRBV7-2	TRBJ2-7	ASSLGGKYEQY
15	TRBV27	TRBJ2-6	ASSLTGGFVGANVLT
14	TRBV27	TRBJ2-2	ASSLSSGRAAGELF
13	TRBV10-2	TRBJ2-2	ASTRGGAGNGELF
13	TRBV10-2	TRBJ2-1	ASSTPGQGRYEQF
12	TRBV7-8	TRBJ2-7	ASSLRDLKNEQY
18	TRBV4-1	TRBJ2-2	ASSQPRLDKREIRAGELF
13	TRBV19	TRBJ2-5	ASSIRTGQLETQY
16	TRBV30	TRBJ2-1	AWSVDTSGGARYNEQF
12	TRBV2	TRBJ1-2	ASSVPTGGYGYT
14	TRBV5-4	TRBJ1-6	ASSDTGGDGNSPLH
12	TRBV7-2	TRBJ2-2	ASSVSLNTGELF
12	TRBV30	TRBJ2-5	AWSGGGGGETQY
12	TRBV7-6	TRBJ2-5	ASSLAKGQETQY